The rows below give T cell receptor beta chains drawn from one sample of a study of CD8+CD57+ T cells in acquired aplastic anemia. TCRdb used MiXCR to reprocess the reads, holding one entry per CDR3 protein. The repertoire holds 35,000 to 45,000 distinct CDR3 sequences, with 65% to 70% as singletons. What was sequenced was sorted CD4+, CD8+, or CD8+CD57+ T cells (not recorded which) from PBMCs. Every receptor here comes from a human donor in good health, serving as a control. The CDR3 runs from the conserved cysteine through the conserved F or W. The D gene is left open where the match is weak. Expanded clones are given a class, and other clones once, few, many or no size at all.

D | J | size | V | DNA | CDR3
TRBD1 | TRBJ1-2 | . | TRBV2 | TGTGCCAGCAGTAGCCCGGGACAGGGTGCCTATGGCTACACCTTC | CASSSPGQGAYGYTF
. | TRBJ1-2 | . | TRBV10-2 | TGCGCCAGCAGTGAGTTCGTAGGGGGAGATGGCTACACCTTC | CASSEFVGGDGYTF
TRBD1 | TRBJ1-1 | medium-sized | TRBV20-1 | TGCAGTGCCCACTGGACAGGGAACACTGAAGCTTTCTTT | CSAHWTGNTEAFF
. | TRBJ1-1 | once | TRBV10-2 | TGCGCCAGCAGATGGGGGAACACTGAAGCTTTCTTT | CASRWGNTEAFF
. | TRBJ2-3 | . | TRBV25-1 | TGTGCCAGCAGTGAGGCCAGTAGCACAGATACGCAGTATTTT | CASSEASSTDTQYF
. | TRBJ2-7 | . | TRBV7-9 | TGTGCCAGCAGCCACCCGGGGCATGGTATCGGGGAGCAGTACTTC | CASSHPGHGIGEQYF
TRBD1 | TRBJ1-1 | few | TRBV28 | TGTGCCAGCAGTTCACCCCAGGGACAGGGGGCGGACACTGAAGCTTTCTTT | CASSSPQGQGADTEAFF
. | TRBJ2-7 | medium-sized | TRBV29-1 | TGCAGCGTAAACCCAGGAATAGGCTACGAGCAGTACTTC | CSVNPGIGYEQYF
TRBD1 | TRBJ2-1 | many | TRBV7-8 | TGTGCCAGCAGCTTAGCAGGGGGCACCGGCAATGAGCAGTTCTTC | CASSLAGGTGNEQFF
. | TRBJ1-5 | few | TRBV2 | TGTGCCAGTCGGGGTGGGGGTCAGCCCCAGCATTTT | CASRGGGQPQHF
. | TRBJ2-1 | . | TRBV10-2 | TGCGCCAGCCGGGAGAACTCCTACAATGAGCAGTTCTTC | CASRENSYNEQFF
. | TRBJ1-4 | . | TRBV20-1 | TGCAGTGCTAGAGATTCCCGGCGAGATGAAAAACTGTTTTTT | CSARDSRRDEKLFF
. | TRBJ1-6 | many | TRBV18 | TGTGCCAGCTCACCCGGGCCCTACTATAATTCACCCCTCCACTTT | CASSPGPYYNSPLHF
. | TRBJ2-5 | . | TRBV19 | TGTGCCAGTAGTCGGGGAGTGCAAGAGACCCAGTACTTC | CASSRGVQETQYF
TRBD1 | TRBJ2-5 | many | TRBV3-1 | TGTGCCAGCAGCCACCAAGGACAGGGAGTGAGACAAGAGACCCAGTACTTC | CASSHQGQGVRQETQYF
TRBD1 | TRBJ1-2 | . | TRBV2 | TGTGCCGGGCCAGGGGGCTTGATGGGTGGCTACACCTTC | CAGPGGLMGGYTF
. | TRBJ2-7 | . | TRBV10-3 | TGTGCCAGCAGTCTCCGTGGTTTCTACGAGCAGTACTTC | CASSLRGFYEQYF
. | TRBJ2-7 | many | TRBV6-2/TRBV6-3 | TGTGCCAGCAGTTACGTCGTCTACGAGCAGTACTTC | CASSYVVYEQYF
. | TRBJ2-1 | . | TRBV10-3 | TGTGCCATCGCTGATCGGGAGCAAGTCTACAATGAGCAGTTCTTC | CAIADREQVYNEQFF
. | TRBJ1-5 | . | TRBV2 | TGTGCCAGCAGTACTTACAGGGATCAGCCCCAGCATTTT | CASSTYRDQPQHF
. | TRBJ2-3 | . | TRBV13 | TGTGCCACCATGGGAACCTCGGATACGCAGTATTTT | CATMGTSDTQYF
. | TRBJ2-3 | few | TRBV25-1 | TGTGCCAGCAGTGTGATGGGCACAGATACGCAGTATTTT | CASSVMGTDTQYF
. | TRBJ1-6 | . | TRBV9 | TGTGCCAGCAGCGTAGATCCAGGGTTCGATAATTCACCCCTCCACTTT | CASSVDPGFDNSPLHF
. | TRBJ1-2 | . | TRBV2 | TGTGCCAGCAGGGAGACGGACATCCATGGCTACACCTTC | CASRETDIHGYTF
. | TRBJ1-2 | . | TRBV11-2 | TGTGCCAGCAGCTTGGATGGGGCGCAGAACTATGGCTACACCTTC | CASSLDGAQNYGYTF
. | TRBJ2-3 | . | TRBV19 | TGTGCCAGTAGTATAGGGCTAGCAAGCACAGATACGCAGTATTTT | CASSIGLASTDTQYF
. | TRBJ2-3 | . | TRBV29-1 | TGCAGCGTTGCCGACACCCTCACAGATACGCAGTATTTT | CSVADTLTDTQYF
TRBD2 | TRBJ2-7 | once | TRBV12-3/TRBV12-4 | TGTGCCAGCAGGCTAGCGGGACTGGTGGACGAGCAGTACTTC | CASRLAGLVDEQYF
. | TRBJ2-7 | many | TRBV7-9 | TGTGCCAGCAGCCCCACACTAGTCCCGGACGAGCAGTACTTC | CASSPTLVPDEQYF
. | TRBJ2-7 | medium-sized | TRBV9 | TGTGCCAGCAGCGTAGGGGGAAGGGGCTACGAGCAGTACTTC | CASSVGGRGYEQYF
. | TRBJ1-1 | . | TRBV15 | TGTGCCACCAGCCCTCTGACAGAGAACACTGAAGCTTTCTTT | CATSPLTENTEAFF